A selection of T cell receptor beta chains follows, all from one sample in a study of T cell changes during pregnancy in multiple sclerosis. Libraries were prepared by immunoSEQ multiplex PCR; TCRdb keeps only in-frame clonotypes and omits some of them. This sample carries 50,000 to 60,000 clones, 90% of them seen once, and the ten largest clones take 0.5% to 0.75%. Sequencing was performed on CD4+ T cells from peripheral blood mononuclear cells, taken in the first trimester of pregnancy. These receptors all come from a female donor with multiple sclerosis, enrolled in a pregnancy study. The CDR3 runs from the conserved cysteine through the conserved F or W. A D gene is named only where the DNA matches it firmly. Part of the rows lack a size; the others show once, few, many or a class for expanded clones.

>TRBD1|TRBJ1-2|TRBV5-1|once
TGCGCCAGCAGCTTTAACCCGGGACAGGGAACTTTTGGCTACACCTTC
CASSFNPGQGTFGYTF
>-|TRBJ2-5|TRBV27|-
TGTGCCAGCAAGAGCTGGAGCCAAGAGACCCAGTACTTC
CASKSWSQETQYF
>TRBD1|TRBJ2-7|TRBV11-2|once
TGTGCCAGCAGCTTGACCGGGACAGGGCTCCACGAGCAGTACTTC
CASSLTGTGLHEQYF
>-|TRBJ1-1|TRBV19|-
TGTGCCAGTAGTAACCTTAAAGGGGGAGCCACTGAAGCTTTCTTT
CASSNLKGGATEAFF
>TRBD2|TRBJ2-7|TRBV5-4|-
TGTGCCAGCAGGACGTGGGGCGGGGGGGGCTACGAGCAGTACTTC
CASRTWGGGGYEQYF
>-|TRBJ1-1|TRBV4-1|-
TGCGCCAGCAGCCAAGTTCGGGGACAGAACACTGAAGCTTTCTTT
CASSQVRGQNTEAFF
>-|TRBJ2-1|TRBV11-3|once
TGTGCCAGCAGCTTAGACCGAAGCCATGAGCAGTTCTTC
CASSLDRSHEQFF
>-|TRBJ1-5|TRBV30|-
TGTGCCTGGAGTGCGGAGGGGAGGGTTGGCAATCAGCCCCAGCATTTT
CAWSAEGRVGNQPQHF
>-|TRBJ2-7|TRBV11-3|-
TGTGCCAGCAGCTATTACTCCTACGAGCAGTACTTC
CASSYYSYEQYF
>TRBD1|TRBJ2-2|TRBV11-2|-
TGTGCCAGCAGCCGGGTACAGGGGGCAACCGGGGAGCTGTTTTTT
CASSRVQGATGELFF
>-|TRBJ2-2|TRBV30|-
TGTGCCTGGAGTGTACGAGGTGTCGGGGAGCTGTTTTTT
CAWSVRGVGELFF
>TRBD2|TRBJ2-7|TRBV6-1|-
TGTGCCAGCAGTATGCGGACTAGCGGGAGCTACGAGCAGTACTTC
CASSMRTSGSYEQYF
>-|TRBJ1-2|TRBV30|-
TGTGCCTGGACCCGTGCGGAGACGTATGGCTACACCTTC
CAWTRAETYGYTF
>TRBD1|TRBJ2-1|TRBV5-8|-
TGTGCCAGCAGCCCCCGGGACAGGGGTGGAAGTGAGCAGTTCTTC
CASSPRDRGGSEQFF
>TRBD2|TRBJ2-2|TRBV5-4|-
TGTGCCAGCAGCCGTTCTAGCGGGAGGAACACCGGGGAGCTGTTTTTT
CASSRSSGRNTGELFF
>-|TRBJ2-1|TRBV2|-
TGTGCCAGCATGTTTAACAATGAGCAGTTCTTC
CASMFNNEQFF
>TRBD2|TRBJ2-1|TRBV5-5|-
TGTGCCAGCAGCTTGAGAAGCGGGGCCTACAATGAGCAGTTCTTC
CASSLRSGAYNEQFF
>-|TRBJ1-4|TRBV30|-
TGTGCCTGGAGTGTCACAACTAATGAAAAACTGTTTTTT
CAWSVTTNEKLFF
>-|TRBJ2-7|TRBV6-5|-
TGTGCCAGCAGCCCCAGTCGTCCGAGCGAACAGTACTTC
CASSPSRPSEQYF
>TRBD1|TRBJ1-4|TRBV5-5|-
TGTGCCAGCAGCCCAACAGGGGGACTCGAAAAACTGTTTTTT
CASSPTGGLEKLFF
>-|TRBJ1-6|TRBV11-3|-
TGTGCCAGCAGCTTCAGTTTAGCTACCGCTTCTAATTCACCCCTCCACTTT
CASSFSLATASNSPLHF
>-|TRBJ1-1|TRBV5-5|-
TGTGCCAGCAGCTTGGGCTCTTTGGGGCCACAAGCTTTCTTT
CASSLGSLGPQAFF
>TRBD1|TRBJ1-1|TRBV11-3|once
TGTGCCAGCAGCTTAGGGGGGAACAGGGGCCTGAACACTGAAGCTTTCTTT
CASSLGGNRGLNTEAFF
>-|TRBJ2-2|TRBV11-2|-
TGTGCCAGCAGCCAGACTAGGGCGGGGTCCGGGGAGCTGTTTTTT
CASSQTRAGSGELFF
>-|TRBJ1-6|TRBV27|few
TGTGCCAGCAGTCTGGGGGGGGATAATTCACCCCTCCACTTT
CASSLGGDNSPLHF
>-|TRBJ1-1|TRBV6-5|-
TGTGCCAGCATAGGGGGGGTAGGCACTGAAGCTTTCTTT
CASIGGVGTEAFF
>-|TRBJ2-5|TRBV5-1|-
TGCGCCAGCAGCTGGGGGGGCGGGGGAGCCTCAGGAGAGACCCAGTACTTC
CASSWGGGGASGETQYF
>TRBD2|TRBJ2-1|TRBV4-3|-
TGCGCCAGCAGCCAAGGCGGGACTAGCGGGCTCAGTGAGCAGTTCTTC
CASSQGGTSGLSEQFF
>TRBD2|TRBJ2-1|TRBV2|-
TGTGCCAGCAGCGCACCAAGCGGGAGGCCCTCCTACAATGAGCAGTTCTTC
CASSAPSGRPSYNEQFF
>-|TRBJ2-7|TRBV30|few
TGTGCCTGGTCAACAGGGAAGAGGCAGTACTTC
CAWSTGKRQYF
>TRBD1|TRBJ1-6|TRBV5-8|few
TGTGCCAGCAGCTTGGGGGGACAGGGGACCTCACCCCTCCACTTT
CASSLGGQGTSPLHF
>TRBD1|TRBJ2-5|TRBV6-5|-
TGTGCCAGCAGGAAGACAGGGGGCGATGAGACCCAGTACTTC
CASRKTGGDETQYF
>TRBD2|TRBJ2-1|TRBV6-1|-
TGTGCCAGCTCTGCGGGAGTATCCTACAATGAGCAGTTCTTC
CASSAGVSYNEQFF
>TRBD2|TRBJ2-1|TRBV28|-
TGTGCCAGCAGTTTAGCCGGGACTAGAAATGAGCAGTTCTTC
CASSLAGTRNEQFF
>TRBD1|TRBJ2-2|TRBV27|-
TGTGCCAGCGGTAACAGGGGTGGGGAGCTGTTTTTT
CASGNRGGELFF
>TRBD1|TRBJ1-5|TRBV6-7|-
TGTGCCAGCAGTTACTCGAGTGACAGGGATGGTATCGATAGCAATCAGCCCCAGCATTTT
CASSYSSDRDGIDSNQPQHF
>TRBD1|TRBJ2-6|TRBV5-4|-
TGTGCCAGCAGCCTCTACAGGGGGCCTGCCTCTGGGGCCAACGTCCTGACTTTC
CASSLYRGPASGANVLTF